The 4 T cell receptor beta chains presented below share a single source sample, sequenced in a study of T cell changes during pregnancy in multiple sclerosis. Libraries were prepared by immunoSEQ multiplex PCR; TCRdb keeps only in-frame clonotypes and omits some of them. The table includes 70,000 or so clones, around 90% detected once. Material: CD4+ T cells from peripheral blood mononuclear cells, obtained after pregnancy. The receptor source for this set is a female donor with multiple sclerosis, enrolled in a pregnancy study.

This chain joins TRBV6-5 and TRBJ1-5, with D uncertain. CDR3 length: 13 residues. Germline lookup yields CDR1 MNHEY and CDR2 SVGAGI. V lost 4 bases and J 9 bases, leaving 13 bases between the germline ends. CDR3 nucleotides: TGTGCCAGCAGTTCCTCAGGCGGTCGGCCCCAGCATTTT. Amino acids: CASSSSGGRPQHF.

The V call is TRBV9, the J call TRBJ1-2; 9 bases map to TRBD1. The length of the CDR3 is 15 residues. V trimming: 3 bases; J trimming: 8 bases; junction bases outside the gene matches: 11. Germline loops: CDR1 SGDLS, CDR2 YYNGEE. The CDR3 DNA sequence: TGTGCCAGCAGCGCCTTGGGACAGGGAATTAACGGCTACACCTTC. Its translation: CASSALGQGINGYTF.

V is TRBV7-8 and J is TRBJ2-4; 8 bases line up with TRBD1. This CDR3 has 14 amino acids. The ends lost 5 bases at V and 8 bases at J; junction bases unmatched: 8. Germline lookup yields CDR1 SGHVS and CDR2 FQNEAQ. The CDR3, as DNA: TGTGCCAGCAGCCTGGACAGGGCTAGGGACATTCAGTACTTC. It translates to CASSLDRARDIQYF.

The chain uses TRBV29-1 and TRBJ2-1; D is perhaps TRBD2 (6 bases). Per germline, CDR1 SQVTM and CDR2 ANQGSEA. The V end was cut by 6 bases, the J end by 6 bases, with 15 bases between. This CDR3 has 13 amino acids. The CDR3, as DNA: TGCAGCGTCCCGGGTCTCGGGGGCAATGAGCAGTTCTTC. The encoded protein is CSVPGLGGNEQFF.